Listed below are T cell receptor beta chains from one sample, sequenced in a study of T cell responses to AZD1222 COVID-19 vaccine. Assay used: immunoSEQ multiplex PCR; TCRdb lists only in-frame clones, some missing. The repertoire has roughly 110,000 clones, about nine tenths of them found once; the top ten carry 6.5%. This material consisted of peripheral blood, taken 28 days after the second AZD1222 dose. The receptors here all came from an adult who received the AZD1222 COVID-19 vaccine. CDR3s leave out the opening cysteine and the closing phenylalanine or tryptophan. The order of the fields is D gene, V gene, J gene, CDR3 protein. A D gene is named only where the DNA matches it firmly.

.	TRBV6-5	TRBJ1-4	ASRQGTGSVKLF
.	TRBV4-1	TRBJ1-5	ASSQELNQPQH
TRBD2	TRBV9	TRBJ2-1	ASSWTSGVQTEQF
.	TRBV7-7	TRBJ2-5	ASSLVGVAQETQY
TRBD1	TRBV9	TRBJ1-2	ASSGGTGGSSNYGYT
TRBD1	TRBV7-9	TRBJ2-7	ASSPGTGETYEQY
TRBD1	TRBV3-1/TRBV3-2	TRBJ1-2	ASSGRSKGQGPFRYT
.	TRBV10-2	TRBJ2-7	ASSVVEGASEQY
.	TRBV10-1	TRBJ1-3	ASRGNTIY
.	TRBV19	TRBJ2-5	ASSRMGLVFSETQY
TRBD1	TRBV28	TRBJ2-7	ASSDPGGYEQY
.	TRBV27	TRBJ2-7	ASSLSSPGFGEQY
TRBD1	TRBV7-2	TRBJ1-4	ASSSFRTGVNEKLF
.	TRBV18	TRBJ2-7	ASSPERVFSGSYEQY
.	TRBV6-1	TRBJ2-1	ASSEMGSSYNEQF
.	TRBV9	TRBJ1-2	ASSASWDGYT
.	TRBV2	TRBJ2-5	ASSGERGGKETQY
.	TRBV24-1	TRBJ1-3	ATTPSPLTGGGNTIY
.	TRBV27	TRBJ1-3	ASSLSAGNTIY
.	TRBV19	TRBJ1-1	ASSTTVNTEAF
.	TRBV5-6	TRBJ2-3	ASSKERSTDTQY
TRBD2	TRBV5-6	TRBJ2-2	ASSWTGLSLTGELF
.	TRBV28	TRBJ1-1	ASPGLNTEAF
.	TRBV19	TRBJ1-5	ASSIRRGRVGDNQPQH
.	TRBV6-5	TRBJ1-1	ASRRTNLNTEAF
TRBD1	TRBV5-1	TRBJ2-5	ASSPQTGQETQY
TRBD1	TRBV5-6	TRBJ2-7	ASSSRQGYEQY
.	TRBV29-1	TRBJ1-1	SVGEREAF
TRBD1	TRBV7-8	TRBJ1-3	ASSLGTGVGNTIY
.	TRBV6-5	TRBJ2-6	ASTRNSGANVLT
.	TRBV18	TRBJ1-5	ASSPRATNQPQH
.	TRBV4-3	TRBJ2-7	ASSQSVLDYEQY
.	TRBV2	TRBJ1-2	ASTEGFPNYGYT
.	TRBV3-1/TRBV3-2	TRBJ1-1	ASSPTGLYTEAF
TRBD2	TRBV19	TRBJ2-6	ASSTQPGTTVSGANVLT
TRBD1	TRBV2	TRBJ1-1	ASKGTANTEAF
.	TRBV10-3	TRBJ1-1	AIRQPNTEAF
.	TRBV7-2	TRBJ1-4	ASSLRGGRVGEKLF
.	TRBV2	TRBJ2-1	ASSEAPVSNEQF
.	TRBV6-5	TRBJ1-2	ASSYSGNYGYT
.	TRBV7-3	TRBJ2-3	ASSLATDPPDTQY
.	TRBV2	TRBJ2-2	ASSEFGRGTLPRRGELF
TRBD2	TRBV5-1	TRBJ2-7	ASSLLAGGQGSYEQY
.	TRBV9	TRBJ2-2	ASRGTTNTGELF
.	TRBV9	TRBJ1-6	ASSVGRNSPLH
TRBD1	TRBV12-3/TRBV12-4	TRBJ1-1	ASSIQTGTEAF
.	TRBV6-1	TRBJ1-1	ASSEWRQNTEAF
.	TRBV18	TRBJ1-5	ASSPTGGGNQPQH
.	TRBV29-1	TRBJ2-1	SVDRGSSYNEQF
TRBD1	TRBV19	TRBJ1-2	ASSSDREYGYT
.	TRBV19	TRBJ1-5	ASSIADGSNQPQH
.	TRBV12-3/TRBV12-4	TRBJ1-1	ASSLGRYTEAF
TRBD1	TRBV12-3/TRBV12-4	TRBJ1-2	ASSSPGQVLT
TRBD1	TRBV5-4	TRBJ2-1	ASSPKGAQQGFSYNEQF
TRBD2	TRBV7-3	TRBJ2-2	ASSLTGTSGGNTGELF
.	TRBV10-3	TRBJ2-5	AISESAGGATETQY
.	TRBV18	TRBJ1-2	ASSPPAGRYGYT